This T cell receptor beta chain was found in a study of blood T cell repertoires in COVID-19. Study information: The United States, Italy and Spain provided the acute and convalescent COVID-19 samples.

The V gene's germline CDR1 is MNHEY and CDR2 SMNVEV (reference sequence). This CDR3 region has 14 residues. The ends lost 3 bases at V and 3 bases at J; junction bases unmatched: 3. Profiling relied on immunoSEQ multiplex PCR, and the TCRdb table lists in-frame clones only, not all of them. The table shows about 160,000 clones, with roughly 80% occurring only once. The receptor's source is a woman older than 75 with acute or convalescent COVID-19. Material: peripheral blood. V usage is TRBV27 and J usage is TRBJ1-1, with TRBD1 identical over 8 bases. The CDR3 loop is CASSLDRVDTEAFF. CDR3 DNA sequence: TGTGCCAGCAGTTTGGACAGGGTGGACACTGAAGCTTTCTTT.